What follows are 25 T cell receptor beta chains derived from one specimen sequenced in a study of cytomegalovirus exposure and HLA in healthy donors. Use of 60 Vbeta and 13 Jbeta primers characterized the PCR. TCRdb keeps only in-frame clones here, not all; method: immunoSEQ multiplex PCR. The profile shows about 140,000 clones, about 80% of them singletons. Sequenced: PBMCs. The receptor set was obtained from a man in his forties in good health and CMV-seronegative.

This clone was seen a single time. The genes are TRBV4-1 and TRBJ2-1, with D possibly being TRBD2 (6 bases). CDR1 and CDR2 from the germline V gene are MGHRA and YSYEKL. V lost 6 bases to trimming and J lost 6 bases, with 18 bases between them. There are 15 residues in the CDR3. The CDR3 sequence: CASREWVAEGNEQFF. As DNA, the CDR3 is TGCGCCAGCAGGGAGTGGGTAGCGGAAGGCAATGAGCAGTTCTTC.

This clone has just one count. The chain employs TRBV27 and TRBJ2-3, with 7 positions matching TRBD2. Trimming cost V 6 bases and J 1 base; bases outside gene matches: 7. This CDR3 is built from 15 residues. CDR1 MNHEY and CDR2 SMNVEV come from the germline V gene (reference sequence). The CDR3 reads CASSRPAGGTDTQYF. Here the CDR3 DNA reads TGTGCCAGCAGCCGCCCTGCGGGAGGCACAGATACGCAGTATTTT.

The gene calls are TRBV7-2 and TRBJ2-3, with 8 nucleotides matching TRBD1. J lost 0 bases, V lost 4 bases, and 3 bases had no gene match. CDR1 is SGHTA and CDR2 is FQGNSA in the germline V gene. The CDR3 runs to 15 residues. CDR3 sequence: CASSSQGASTDTQYF. The CDR3 DNA is TGTGCCAGCAGCTCCCAGGGGGCTAGCACAGATACGCAGTATTTT. The variable domain in full, with the rest retrieved from reference TRBV7-2 and TRBJ2-3, is GAGVSQSPSNKVTEKGKDVELRCDPISGHTALYWYRQSLGQGLEFLIYFQGNSAPDKSGLPSDRFSAERTGGSVSTLTIQRTQQEDSAVYLCASSSQGASTDTQYFGPGTRLTVL.

This clone was counted a single time. The chain links TRBV6-1 to TRBJ2-4, with D hard to call. CDR1 MNHNS and CDR2 SASEGT come from the germline V gene. Trimming stripped 6 bases from V and 7 bases from J, with 10 bases between. CDR3 size: 12 residues. CDR3 sequence reads: CASSQAINIQYF. The CDR3 region has the DNA TGTGCCAGCAGCCAAGCAATTAACATTCAGTACTTC.

This clone was detected only a few times. V usage is TRBV2 and J usage is TRBJ2-7, with D possibly matching TRBD1 (7 bases). CDR3 length equals 12 residues. V lost 11 bases, J lost 1 base, and 12 bases lay in between. Germline V gene data show CDR1 as SNHLY and CDR2 as FYNNEI. The CDR3 DNA reads as TGTGCCGGCGGGACAGAGTCCTACGAGCAGTACTTC. This codes for CAGGTESYEQYF.

A note on this clone: Other DNA variants within this sample encode the same CDR3. The V gene is TRBV4-1, the J gene TRBJ2-7; possible D gene TRBD2, 6 bases. The V gene lost 4 bases and the J gene lost 0 bases, with 10 bases spanning the gap. Germline V gives CDR1 MGHRA, CDR2 YSYEKL. This CDR3 is built from 14 residues. CDR3 amino acids: CASSPGTGSYEQYF. CDR3 DNA sequence: TGCGCCAGCAGCCCCGGGACTGGCTCCTACGAGCAGTACTTC.

The chain carries TRBV7-9 and TRBJ1-2, with 7 bases that match TRBD1. J was trimmed by 6 bases and V by 5 bases; bases with no gene match: 9. Germline V gene lookup returns CDR1 SEHNR and CDR2 FQNEAQ (reference sequence). The CDR3 is 14 amino acids. The CDR3 is CASSHGQAAHGYTF. The CDR3 bases are TGTGCCAGCAGCCACGGACAGGCCGCCCATGGCTACACCTTC.

The CDR3 nucleotides are TGTGCCAGTAGTAAGGCGGGGCAGCCGGACACTGAAGCTTTCTTT. As protein: CASSKAGQPDTEAFF. This chain uses TRBV19 with TRBJ1-1; D perhaps matches TRBD1 (5 bases). Germline values: CDR1 LNHDA, CDR2 SQIVND (reference sequence). V was shortened by 4 bases and J by 3 bases, with 15 bases between the two germline ends. This CDR3 is 15 amino acids long.

The chain carries TRBV29-1 and TRBJ1-2; 9 bases align to TRBD1. The germline V gene encodes CDR1 SQVTM and CDR2 ANQGSEA. This CDR3 is built from 15 residues. V lost 4 bases, J lost 8 bases, and 14 bases stayed unmatched. CDR3 region: CSVVFPGQGMGGYTF. DNA for the CDR3: TGCAGCGTTGTTTTCCCAGGACAGGGGATGGGCGGCTACACCTTC.

Written as DNA, the CDR3 is TGTGCCAGTGGGGACAGGGGGCGCGATTACTATGGCTACACCTTC. Protein: CASGDRGRDYYGYTF. The V call is TRBV27, the J call TRBJ1-2, with TRBD1 identical over 12 bases. The CDR3 consists of 15 residues. The V gene end was trimmed by 9 bases and the J gene end by 3 bases; junction bases not matched to a gene: 8. CDR1 is MNHEY and CDR2 is SMNVEV in the germline V gene (reference sequence).

The chain uses TRBV2 and TRBJ2-2, with 7 bases lining up with TRBD1. Germline CDR1 SNHLY, CDR2 FYNNEI. The V and J ends lost 5 bases and 2 bases, in that order; junction bases with no gene match: 8. CDR3 size: 16 residues. The DNA of the CDR3 is TGTGCCAGCAGTACGGACAGGCTGACCAACACCGGGGAGCTGTTTTTT. Translating it yields CASSTDRLTNTGELFF.

In its sample, this clone was seen a few times. The chain joins TRBV11-2 to TRBJ2-5; 10 bases are shared with TRBD2. The germline gives CDR1 SGHAT, CDR2 FQNNGV. This CDR3 is built from 18 residues. Unmatched junction bases numbered 8, after V lost 1 base and J lost 0 bases. In nucleotides, the CDR3 is TGTGCCAGCAGCTTAGGGCGACTAGCGGGCTTGTACCAAGAGACCCAGTACTTC. Its protein product is CASSLGRLAGLYQETQYF.

The chain employs TRBV7-3 and TRBJ2-3; 7 bases agree with TRBD2. From germline, CDR1 is SGHTA and CDR2 FQGTGA. CDR3 size: 15 residues. V trimming: 5 bases; J trimming: 2 bases; junction bases outside the gene matches: 7. CDR3 residues: CASSLSGFHTDTQYF. The CDR3 coding sequence is TGTGCCAGCAGCCTTAGCGGGTTCCACACAGATACGCAGTATTTT.

The chain is built from TRBV5-1 and TRBJ2-3; possibly TRBD1 for D (5 bases). The CDR3 has 14 residues. Per germline, CDR1 SGHRS and CDR2 YFSETQ. V gave up 0 bases and J gave up 2 bases, with 7 bases separating them. CDR3 nucleotides: TGCGCCAGCAGCTTGGGACAGATCACAGATACGCAGTATTTT. Protein: CASSLGQITDTQYF. Full variable domain (remainder filled in from reference TRBV5-1 and TRBJ2-3): KAGVTQTPRYLIKTRGQQVTLSCSPISGHRSVSWYQQTPGQGLQFLFEYFSETQRNKGNFPGRFSGRQFSNSRSEMNVSTLELGDSALYLCASSLGQITDTQYFGPGTRLTVL.

This chain links TRBV28 with TRBJ2-5; 11 bases match TRBD1. Germline values: CDR1 MDHEN, CDR2 SYDVKM. The CDR3 totals 18 residues. J lost 2 bases, V lost 6 bases, and 14 bases had no gene match. The CDR3 loop reads CASRQMDRGLRGQETQYF. The CDR3 nucleotides read TGTGCCAGCAGGCAAATGGACAGGGGGCTCCGGGGGCAAGAGACCCAGTACTTC.

In DNA, the CDR3 is TGTGCCAGCAGTTACCTAGCGGGGGGATACAATGAGCAGTTCTTC. Amino acids: CASSYLAGGYNEQFF. V usage is TRBV6-5 and J usage is TRBJ2-1; 11 positions match TRBD2. The trim removed 2 bases at V and 4 bases at J, leaving 1 base unmatched. The CDR3 contains 15 residues. Per germline, CDR1 MNHEY and CDR2 SVGAGI.

This chain joins TRBV5-5 and TRBJ1-1; D is possibly TRBD1 (5 bases). This CDR3 spans 13 amino acids. The germline V gene encodes CDR1 SGHKS and CDR2 YYEKEE (reference sequence). V lost 1 base and J lost 1, with 5 bases in between. CDR3 in DNA: TGTGCCAGCAGCTTGACAGGGAACACTGAAGCTTTCTTT. Translated, it gives CASSLTGNTEAFF.

The chain carries TRBV29-1 and TRBJ2-1; 8 bases agree with TRBD2. The trim removed 4 bases at V and 6 bases at J, leaving 11 bases unmatched. The germline V gene has CDR1 SQVTM and CDR2 ANQGSEA. This CDR3 region has 15 residues. The CDR3 bases are TGCAGCGTTGTACCGGGACTAGATAAACCCAATGAGCAGTTCTTC. Protein: CSVVPGLDKPNEQFF.

The chain has TRBV28 and TRBJ2-1; unclear D gene. Germline lookup yields CDR1 MDHEN and CDR2 SYDVKM. Trimming took 2 bases from V and 6 from J, leaving 8 bases between them. The CDR3 extends over 13 amino acids. CDR3 nucleotides: TGTGCCAGCAGTTTAGGCGGATTCAATGAGCAGTTCTTC. It specifies CASSLGGFNEQFF.

The chain recombines TRBV6-1 with TRBJ2-5; possible D gene TRBD1, 6 bases. Germline V gene sequence: CDR1 MNHNS, CDR2 SASEGT. The CDR3 is 13 amino acids. V was clipped by 10 bases and J by 14 bases, with 26 bases between them. CDR3 coding DNA: TGTGCCACCGTTGGGACACGGCACGGTTTGTCCTACTTC. Protein product: CATVGTRHGLSYF.

On this clone: A junction boundary mismatches the germline segment, possibly from a read error. The chain has TRBV28 and TRBJ2-4; D might be TRBD2 (7 bases). The CDR3 extends over 16 amino acids. Germline CDR1 is MDHEN and CDR2 is SYDVKM. The CDR3 here is CASSLHPGGTKNSQYF. The CDR3 nucleotides are TGTGCCAGCAGTTTACATCCGGGGGGCACGAAAAACAGTCAGTACTTC.

The CDR3 reads CASSLSVGGTEDYEQYF. The CDR3 nucleotides read TGTGCCAGCAGCTTATCGGTTGGCGGGACGGAAGATTACGAGCAGTACTTC. This chain uses TRBV7-2 with TRBJ2-7, with D maybe TRBD2 (6 bases). V lost 2 bases and J lost 4, with 21 bases in between. CDR1 and CDR2 (germline): SGHTA, FQGNSA. The CDR3 length is 17 residues. Full variable domain (outside the CDR3, taken from reference TRBV7-2 and TRBJ2-7): GAGVSQSPSNKVTEKGKDVELRCDPISGHTALYWYRQSLGQGLEFLIYFQGNSAPDKSGLPSDRFSAERTGGSVSTLTIQRTQQEDSAVYLCASSLSVGGTEDYEQYFGPGTRLTVT.

CDR3 DNA: TGTGCCACCAGGGGAACAGGGCAGGACGAGCAGTACTTC. This gives the protein CATRGTGQDEQYF. The V and J genes are TRBV28 and TRBJ2-7, with D perhaps TRBD1 (6 bases). The V and J ends lost 10 bases and 5 bases respectively, with 18 bases between them. CDR3 length equals 13 residues. Germline-derived CDR1 and CDR2 are MDHEN and SYDVKM.

V gene TRBV16 combines with J gene TRBJ1-2, with a possible D match to TRBD1 (6 bases). Looked up from germline, CDR1 is KGHSY and CDR2 is FQNENV. The CDR3 runs to 15 residues. The V end lost 1 base, the J end lost 6 bases, and 15 bases lay between the germline ends. Here the CDR3 DNA reads TGTGCCAGCAGCCAATATCCAGGGGCCGACCATGGCTACACCTTC. Translating gives CASSQYPGADHGYTF.

V and J are TRBV30 and TRBJ2-5; TRBD2 is a possible D gene (5 bases). This CDR3 contains 14 residues. Germline loops: CDR1 GTSNPN, CDR2 SVGIG (reference sequence). The V and J ends lost 3 bases and 1 base respectively, with 12 bases between them. Here the CDR3 reads CAWSAVGSQETQYF. CDR3 nucleotides: TGTGCCTGGAGCGCGGTGGGGAGCCAAGAGACCCAGTACTTC.